The 3 T cell receptor beta chains given below trace back to one sample, sequenced in a study of blood T cell repertoires in COVID-19. Assay used: immunoSEQ multiplex PCR; TCRdb lists only in-frame clones, some missing. Seen here are some 280,000 clones, roughly nine tenths observed once, and the top ten hold less than 1%. Sequenced: peripheral blood. These receptors were taken from a woman aged 40 to 50 who had recovered from COVID-19.

The rearrangement joins TRBV28 to TRBJ1-4; D perhaps matches TRBD1 (6 bases). Trimming removed 7 bases at V and 5 bases at J, with 14 bases between. The CDR3 is made up of 14 amino acids. Germline V gene data show CDR1 as MDHEN and CDR2 as SYDVKM. The CDR3 loop is CASTRGAVNEKLFF. The CDR3 DNA follows: TGTGCCAGCACCCGGGGGGCGGTAAATGAAAAACTGTTTTTT.

This clone was seen a few times. This chain links TRBV9 with TRBJ2-5; perhaps TRBD2 as D (5 bases). Germline CDR1 is SGDLS and CDR2 is YYNGEE. Trimming removed 5 bases from V and 2 bases from J, with 19 bases in between. CDR3 length equals 16 residues. The CDR3, as DNA: TGTGCCAGCAGTCCCCTCCCCTTAGGCGGGCAAGAGACCCAGTACTTC. This encodes CASSPLPLGGQETQYF.

The table lists this clone with a count of one. The V call is TRBV19, the J call TRBJ1-1; unclear D gene. The germline V gene has CDR1 LNHDA and CDR2 SQIVND (reference sequence). V lost 3 bases to trimming and J lost 0 bases, with 11 bases between them. This CDR3 is built from 15 residues. The CDR3 nucleotides read TGTGCCAGTAGTATTCCGGCAGACATGAACACTGAAGCTTTCTTT. Amino acids: CASSIPADMNTEAFF. Drawing the rest from reference TRBV19 and TRBJ1-1, the complete variable domain is DGGITQSPKYLFRKEGQNVTLSCEQNLNHDAMYWYRQDPGQGLRLIYYSQIVNDFQKGDIAEGYSVSREKKESFPLTVTSAQKNPTAFYLCASSIPADMNTEAFFGQGTRLTVV.